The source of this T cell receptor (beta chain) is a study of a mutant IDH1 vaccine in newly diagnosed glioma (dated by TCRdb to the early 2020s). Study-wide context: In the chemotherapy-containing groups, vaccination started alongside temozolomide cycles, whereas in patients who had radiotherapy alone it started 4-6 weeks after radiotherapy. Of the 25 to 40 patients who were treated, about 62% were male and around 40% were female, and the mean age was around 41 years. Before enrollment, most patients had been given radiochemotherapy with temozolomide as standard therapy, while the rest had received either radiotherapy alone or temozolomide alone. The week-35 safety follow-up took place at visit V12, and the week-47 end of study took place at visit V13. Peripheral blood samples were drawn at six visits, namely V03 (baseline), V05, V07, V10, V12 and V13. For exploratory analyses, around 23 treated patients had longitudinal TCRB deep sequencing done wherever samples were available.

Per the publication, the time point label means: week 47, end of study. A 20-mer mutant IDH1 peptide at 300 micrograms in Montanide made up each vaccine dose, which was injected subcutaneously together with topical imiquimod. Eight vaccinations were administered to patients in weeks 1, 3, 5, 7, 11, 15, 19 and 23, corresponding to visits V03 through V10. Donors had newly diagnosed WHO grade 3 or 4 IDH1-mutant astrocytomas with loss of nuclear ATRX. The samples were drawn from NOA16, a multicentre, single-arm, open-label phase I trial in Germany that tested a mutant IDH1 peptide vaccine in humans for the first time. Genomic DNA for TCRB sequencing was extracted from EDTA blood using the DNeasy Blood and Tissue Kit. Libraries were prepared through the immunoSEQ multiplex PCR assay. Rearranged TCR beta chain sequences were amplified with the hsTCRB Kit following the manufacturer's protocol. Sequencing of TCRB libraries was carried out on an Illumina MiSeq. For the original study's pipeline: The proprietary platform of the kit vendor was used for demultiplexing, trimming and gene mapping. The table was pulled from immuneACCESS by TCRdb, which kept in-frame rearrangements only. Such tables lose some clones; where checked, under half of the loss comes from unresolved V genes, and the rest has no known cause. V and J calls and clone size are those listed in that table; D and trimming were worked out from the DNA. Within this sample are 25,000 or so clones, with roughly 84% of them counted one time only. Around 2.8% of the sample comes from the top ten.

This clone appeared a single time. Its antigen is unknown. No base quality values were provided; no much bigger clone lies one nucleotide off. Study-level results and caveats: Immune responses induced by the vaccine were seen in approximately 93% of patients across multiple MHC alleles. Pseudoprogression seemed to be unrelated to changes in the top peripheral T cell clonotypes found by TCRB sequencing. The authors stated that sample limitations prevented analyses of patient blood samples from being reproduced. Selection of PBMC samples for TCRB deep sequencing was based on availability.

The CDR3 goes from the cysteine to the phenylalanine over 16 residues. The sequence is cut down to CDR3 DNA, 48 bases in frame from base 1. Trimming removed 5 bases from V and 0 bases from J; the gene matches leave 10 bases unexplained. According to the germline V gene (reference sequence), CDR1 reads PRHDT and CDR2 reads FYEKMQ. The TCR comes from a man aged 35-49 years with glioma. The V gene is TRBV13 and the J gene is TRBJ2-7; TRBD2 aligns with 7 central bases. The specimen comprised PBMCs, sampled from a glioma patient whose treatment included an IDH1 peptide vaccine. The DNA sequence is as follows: TGTGCCAGCAGCCCCGGGGAGGGAAGGGGCTCCTACGAGCAGTACTTC. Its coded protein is CASSPGEGRGSYEQYF.